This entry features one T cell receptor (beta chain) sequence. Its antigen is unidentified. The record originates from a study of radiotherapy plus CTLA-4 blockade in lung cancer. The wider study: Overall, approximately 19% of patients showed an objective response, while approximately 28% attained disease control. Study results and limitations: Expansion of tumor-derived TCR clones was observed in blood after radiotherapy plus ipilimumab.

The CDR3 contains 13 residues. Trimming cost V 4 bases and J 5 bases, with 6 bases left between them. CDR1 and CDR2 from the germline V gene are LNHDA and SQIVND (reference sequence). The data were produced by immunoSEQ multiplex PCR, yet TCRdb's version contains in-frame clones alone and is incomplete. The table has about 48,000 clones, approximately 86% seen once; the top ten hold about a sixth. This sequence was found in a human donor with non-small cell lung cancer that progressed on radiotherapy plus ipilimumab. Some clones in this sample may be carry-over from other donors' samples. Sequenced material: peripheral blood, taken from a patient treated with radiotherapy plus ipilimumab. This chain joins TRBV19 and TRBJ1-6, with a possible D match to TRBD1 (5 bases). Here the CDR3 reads CASSRQNNSPLHF. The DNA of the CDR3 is TGTGCCAGTAGTAGACAGAATAATTCACCCCTCCACTTT.